These T cell receptor beta chains were read from a single sample in a study of long-term antiretroviral therapy in people with HIV. The table came from immunoSEQ multiplex PCR; TCRdb's copy has only in-frame clones and leaves some out. The table shows about 20,000 clones, with roughly 75% occurring only once. The sample consisted of unsorted PBMCs, taken 2.9 years after starting antiretroviral therapy. These receptors came from a young woman with HIV. Each CDR3 is given with its conserved first and last residue. A D gene is named only where the DNA matches it firmly. Clone size is shown for a subset of rows, as once, few, many or a class of expanded clone.

CDR3 DNA,CDR3 protein,D gene,clone size,V gene,J gene
TGTGCTAGTGGTTCGACTTATGGGACAGGGGGTAAAGAGACCCAGTACTTC,CASGSTYGTGGKETQYF,TRBD1,.,TRBV12-5,TRBJ2-5
TGTGCCATCAGTGGGACATTATTGTCCTCTGGAAACACCATATATTTT,CAISGTLLSSGNTIYF,.,.,TRBV10-3,TRBJ1-3
TGTGCCAGCAGAGGGATTAAAGACACCGGGGAGCTGTTTTTT,CASRGIKDTGELFF,.,.,TRBV6-6,TRBJ2-2
TGTGCCAGCAGCCAAGTCCCTAGAGTAGGCGAGCAGTTCTTC,CASSQVPRVGEQFF,.,.,TRBV14,TRBJ2-1
TGCGCCAGCAGCCAAGAGGGCCTCCCGGCCGATACGCAGTATTTT,CASSQEGLPADTQYF,.,.,TRBV4-1,TRBJ2-3
TGTGCCAGCAGCACCCGGGGGGACGCCTATGGCTACACCTTC,CASSTRGDAYGYTF,.,.,TRBV11-2,TRBJ1-2
TGTGCTAGCCGGGACAGACTTAATTCACCCCTCCACTTT,CASRDRLNSPLHF,TRBD1,.,TRBV12-5,TRBJ1-6
TGTGCCAGCAGCTTAGTAAGGGCTGAAGCTTTCTTT,CASSLVRAEAFF,.,.,TRBV11-2,TRBJ1-1
TGTGCCAGCAGCTTGTCCGAGGGGGGCTATGGCTACACCTTC,CASSLSEGGYGYTF,.,once,TRBV7-3,TRBJ1-2
TGTGCCAGCAGTGGCGACGGGGGGTCGGTTCCTACGCAGTATTTT,CASSGDGGSVPTQYF,TRBD2,.,TRBV2,TRBJ2-3
TGTGCCAGCACCAGGACAGGTACCTACGAGCAGTACTTC,CASTRTGTYEQYF,TRBD1,few,TRBV28,TRBJ2-7
TGTGCTAGTTTTACAGATACGCAGTATTTT,CASFTDTQYF,.,.,TRBV12-5,TRBJ2-3
TGTGCCATCAGAAATGAAGGGGGGACCCAGTACTTC,CAIRNEGGTQYF,.,few,TRBV10-3,TRBJ2-5
TGTGCCAGCCGCAGGGAAAGCGCTGAAGCTTTCTTT,CASRRESAEAFF,.,.,TRBV2,TRBJ1-1
TGTGCCACCAGCAGAGATCCGGGGGCCGGGCAGCCCCAGCATTTT,CATSRDPGAGQPQHF,.,.,TRBV15,TRBJ1-5
TGTGCCAGCAGTCGATCGACAGGGGCTGGAAACACCATATATTTT,CASSRSTGAGNTIYF,TRBD1,.,TRBV2,TRBJ1-3
TGTGCCTGGAGTGCAACAGGGGGGAATCAGCCCCAGCATTTT,CAWSATGGNQPQHF,TRBD1,.,TRBV30,TRBJ1-5